This T cell receptor (beta chain) derives from a study of beta chain features in type 1 diabetes. Study conclusions and caveats: Researchers could not determine here whether HLA type influences TCRB rearrangement. TCRB CDR3s from Type 1 diabetes patients were moderately but significantly shorter in all four CD4+ subsets. It was among patients, rather than healthy donors, that naive, central memory and Treg TCRB repertoires appeared more similar.

Every bit of the isolated RNA underwent reverse transcription, so sequencing read expressed TCRB transcripts. Some clones are missing from TCRdb's copy, which holds only in-frame ones; the method was immunoSEQ multiplex PCR. The table lists about 650,000 clones, 9.5% to 15% of them singletons. Regarding this clone: No antigen is known for it.

Germline CDR1 is SNHLY and CDR2 is FYNNEI. This CDR3 contains 14 residues. With 8 bases removed from V and 2 bases from J, the gap between germline ends came to 15 bases. This receptor was taken from a man aged 25 to 40 with type 1 diabetes. Sequenced: naive CD4+ T cells from blood. The genes are TRBV2 and TRBJ2-5; unclear D gene. The DNA for the CDR3 is TGTGCCAGCCCGGGCAGGACCAGTCAAGAGACCCAGTACTTC. Encoded protein: CASPGRTSQETQYF.